This TCR beta chain was found in a study of post-analysis software for immune sequencing data. General observations from the study: TRBV5-6, TRBV5-1 and TRBV20-1 were among five TRBV segments more frequent in patients than controls.

The CDR3 covers 12 residues. Trimming removed 6 bases at V and 4 bases at J, with 9 bases between. Germline V gives CDR1 ENHRY, CDR2 SYGVKD. At least ten counts were recorded for this clonotype. The antigen is unknown. The TCR beta cDNA libraries contained unique molecular identifiers. Using its own MiXCR run on the PCR reads, TCRdb lists one record per CDR3 protein. The repertoire holds fewer than 850,000 distinct CDR3 sequences, with approximately 30% as singletons. This TCR derives from a girl aged 5 to 17 with multiple sclerosis. Input material: blood. The chain recombines TRBV10-3 with TRBJ2-5; D is uncertain. The CDR3 region has the DNA TGTGCCATCAGAGGAACCTCAGAGACCCAGTACTTC. It specifies CAIRGTSETQYF.